This TCR beta chain is drawn from a study of T cells in Graves' hyperthyroidism and ophthalmopathy. General study points: Blood samples included most of the expanded thyroid clonotypes exceeding 0.001.

Germline CDR1 reads SNHLY; CDR2 reads FYNNEI. Trimming removed 7 bases at V and 4 bases at J, with 23 bases between. The CDR3 covers 17 residues. Pregnant or lactating patients were excluded, as were those with uncontrolled infection or other autoimmune disease. There were TCR beta CDR3 regions amplified from RNA transcripts. TCR CDR3 regions were first amplified by RT-PCR with HTBI primers. TCRdb ran MiXCR on the multiplex PCR reads and lists one entry per CDR3 protein. The table records 300,000 or so distinct CDR3 sequences, 18% of them present only once. This clonotype was seen at least ten times. Antigen: not known.

The chain employs TRBV2 and TRBJ2-1, with a weak D call TRBD2 (7 bases). The material sequenced was blood. The sequence was collected from a woman aged 50 to 60 with Graves' hyperthyroidism. In nucleotides, the CDR3 is TGTGCCAGCACCAGAGCGGAGGCGGGGGCGCTTTACAATGAGCAGTTCTTC. It is translated as CASTRAEAGALYNEQFF.